This T cell receptor beta chain emerged from a study of cytomegalovirus exposure and HLA in healthy donors. Study results and limitations: Roughly uniform depth of sequencing across donors was assumed in presence/absence analyses.

Primers included in the PCR were 60 Vbeta and 13 Jbeta primers. Clones were read by immunoSEQ multiplex PCR, and TCRdb kept only the in-frame ones, dropping some. This sample yields 110,000 to 150,000 clones, of which 70% to 80% are seen a single time; 5% to 5.5% belongs to the top ten. Note on this clone: Its antigen is not identified.

CDR1 is MNHNY, CDR2 SVGAGI, per germline (reference sequence). The CDR3 has 15 residues. The ends lost 6 bases at V and 4 bases at J; junction bases unmatched: 8. The TCR sequence derives from a male donor in good health and CMV-seronegative. The chain uses TRBV6-6 and TRBJ2-3, with 9 bases that match TRBD1. The sequenced sample consisted of PBMCs. Written as DNA, the CDR3 is TGTGCCAGCAGCGCGGACAGGGGATTCCCAGATACGCAGTATTTT. Translation gives CASSADRGFPDTQYF.